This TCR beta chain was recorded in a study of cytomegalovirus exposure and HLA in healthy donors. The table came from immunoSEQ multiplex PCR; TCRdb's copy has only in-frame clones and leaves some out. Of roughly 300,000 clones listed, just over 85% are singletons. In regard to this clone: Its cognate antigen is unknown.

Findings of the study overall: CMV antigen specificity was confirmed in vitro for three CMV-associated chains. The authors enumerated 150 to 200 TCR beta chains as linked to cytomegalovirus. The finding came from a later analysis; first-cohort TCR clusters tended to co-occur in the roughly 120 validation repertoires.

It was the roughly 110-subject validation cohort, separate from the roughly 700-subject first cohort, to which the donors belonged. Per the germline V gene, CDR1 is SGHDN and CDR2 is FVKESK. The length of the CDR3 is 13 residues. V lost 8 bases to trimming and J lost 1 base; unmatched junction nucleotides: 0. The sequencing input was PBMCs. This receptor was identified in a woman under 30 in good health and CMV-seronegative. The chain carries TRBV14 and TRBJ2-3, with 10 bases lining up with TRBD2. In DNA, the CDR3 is TGTGCCAGCGGGACTAGCGGCACAGATACGCAGTATTTT. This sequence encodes CASGTSGTDTQYF.